The 21 T cell receptor beta chains below were found in one sample sequenced in a study of cytomegalovirus exposure and HLA in healthy donors. Primers: 60 Vbeta forward and 13 Jbeta reverse. TCRdb keeps only in-frame clones here, not all; method: immunoSEQ multiplex PCR. The sample holds roughly 100,000 clones, around 75% seen once. Sequenced input: PBMCs. The receptors were gathered from a man younger than 45 in good health and CMV-seropositive.

The chain has TRBV10-3 and TRBJ1-5; maybe TRBD1 (6 bases). Deletions cut 0 bases from V and 8 bases from J, with 17 bases between. This CDR3 is built from 16 residues. Germline V gene data show CDR1 as ENHRY and CDR2 as SYGVKD. CDR3 residues: CAISESVGRGSEPQHF. DNA of the CDR3: TGTGCCATCAGTGAGTCGGTTGGCAGGGGCAGCGAGCCCCAGCATTTT.

The chain links TRBV7-9 to TRBJ1-2; D is unclear. CDR1 is SEHNR, CDR2 FQNEAQ, per germline (reference sequence). V lost 3 bases and J 6 bases, leaving 5 bases between the germline ends. The CDR3 sequence is 11 residues long. The CDR3 here is CASSFGDGYTF. As DNA, the CDR3 is TGTGCCAGCAGCTTCGGGGATGGCTACACCTTC.

This clone was detected once. The chain combines TRBV4-1 with TRBJ2-3; D unclear. Germline CDR1 is MGHRA and CDR2 is YSYEKL. V lost 4 bases, J lost 6 bases, and 8 bases lay in between. CDR3 length: 12 residues. The CDR3 nucleotides read TGCGCCAGCAGCCTTCCCCGTGATACGCAGTATTTT. It specifies CASSLPRDTQYF.

The gene calls are TRBV18 and TRBJ1-2; D is possibly TRBD1 (6 bases). The CDR3 length is 15 residues. V shed 1 base and J shed 3 bases, with 12 bases lying between them. Germline values: CDR1 KGHSH, CDR2 LQKENI. The CDR3 bases are TGTGCCAGCTCACCACTGGCAGGGGTGGACTATGGCTACACCTTC. Its translation is CASSPLAGVDYGYTF.

The rearrangement links TRBV4-1 to TRBJ1-2; D gene uncertain. The CDR3 is 14 residues long. Trimming stripped 0 bases from V and 4 bases from J, with 9 bases between. Germline V gene data show CDR1 as MGHRA and CDR2 as YSYEKL. The CDR3 DNA is TGCGCCAGCAGCCAAGATAGAACCCTCTATGGCTACACCTTC. This codes for CASSQDRTLYGYTF.

The V call is TRBV11-2, the J call TRBJ2-5; 8 nucleotides align to TRBD2. The V segment lost 4 bases and the J segment 1 base; nucleotides outside the gene matches: 17. The CDR3 is 19 residues long. Germline-derived CDR1 and CDR2 are SGHAT and FQNNGV. The chain's CDR3 is CASSSRVGERGPVQETQYF. DNA for the CDR3: TGTGCCAGCAGCTCTAGAGTGGGTGAGCGGGGGCCAGTCCAAGAGACCCAGTACTTC. Complete variable domain (other parts from reference TRBV11-2 and TRBJ2-5): EAGVAQSPRYKIIEKRQSVAFWCNPISGHATLYWYQQILGQGPKLLIQFQNNGVVDDSQLPKDRFSAERLKGVDSTLKIQPAKLEDSAVYLCASSSRVGERGPVQETQYFGPGTRLLVL.

The chain is built from TRBV23-1 and TRBJ1-1; no clear D gene. TRBV23-1 is sorted into the ORF group, with uncertain function. The CDR3 covers 17 residues. The V end was cut by 3 bases, the J end by 0 bases, with 17 bases between. The CDR3 loop reads CASSQALREGMNTEAFF. The CDR3 DNA reads as TGCGCCAGCAGTCAGGCCTTGAGGGAGGGAATGAACACTGAAGCTTTCTTT.

The chain carries TRBV27 and TRBJ2-1; TRBD2 might be the D (6 bases). The CDR3 loop spans 16 amino acids. Germline CDR1 and CDR2: MNHEY and SMNVEV (reference sequence). Trimming removed 6 bases from V and 2 bases from J, with 17 bases in between. The CDR3 protein is CASSSRRGSPYNEQFF. The CDR3 nucleotides read TGTGCCAGCAGCTCCCGGAGGGGCTCGCCCTACAATGAGCAGTTCTTC.

This chain connects TRBV19 to TRBJ2-3; 11 positions match TRBD2. V was pared by 1 base and J by 4 bases, with 10 bases of the junction left unmatched. The CDR3 loop spans 18 amino acids. Germline V CDR1 and CDR2: LNHDA, SQIVND (reference sequence). The CDR3 DNA is TGTGCCAGTAGTATAGGGTTGAGTCTAGCGGGGGGCCCAGATACGCAGTATTTT. Its translation: CASSIGLSLAGGPDTQYF.

The rearrangement uses TRBV10-3 and TRBJ1-6; tentative D call: TRBD1 (6 bases). Germline V gene lookup returns CDR1 ENHRY and CDR2 SYGVKD. Between the trimmed V and J ends, which lost 9 bases and 3 bases, there was a span of 12 bases. The CDR3 has 14 amino acids. The CDR3 nucleotides read TGTGCCATTCGGACAGAAGTCTATAATTCACCCCTCCACTTT. The encoded protein is CAIRTEVYNSPLHF.

Here the CDR3 reads CASSRDSQETQYF. The CDR3 DNA reads as TGTGCCAGCAGCCGGGACAGCCAAGAGACCCAGTACTTC. The rearrangement joins TRBV11-3 to TRBJ2-5, with 7 bases aligning to TRBD1. V lost 5 bases, J lost 1 base, and 1 base stayed unmatched. Germline CDR1 SGHNT, CDR2 YENEEA. CDR3 length: 13 amino acids.

This chain connects TRBV5-1 to TRBJ1-2, with 8 bases that match TRBD1. CDR1 and CDR2 (germline): SGHRS, YFSETQ. V dropped 6 bases and J dropped 7; count of bases not matched to a gene: 8. The CDR3 loop spans 13 amino acids. CDR3 in amino acids: CASIGTGALGYTF. The CDR3 DNA reads as TGCGCCAGCATAGGGACAGGAGCCCTTGGCTACACCTTC.

CDR3 protein: CASSGRGAGGGETQYF. CDR3 nucleotide sequence: TGCGCCAGCAGCGGGAGGGGAGCGGGTGGAGGAGAGACCCAGTACTTC. The gene calls are TRBV4-3 and TRBJ2-5, with TRBD2 identical over 7 bases. V was pared by 5 bases and J by 4 bases, with 13 bases of the junction left unmatched. Germline CDR1 is LGHNA and CDR2 is YSLEER. The CDR3 consists of 16 residues.

The chain has TRBV27 and TRBJ2-2, with D possibly matching TRBD2 (6 bases). The CDR3 runs to 13 residues. Germline-derived CDR1 and CDR2 are MNHEY and SMNVEV (reference sequence). The ends were cut back, 6 bases at V and 7 bases at J, with 12 bases in the middle. The CDR3 bases are TGTGCCAGCAGCTTGGAGGGGTTCGGGGAGCTGTTTTTT. Translation gives CASSLEGFGELFF.

The chain is built from TRBV6-5 and TRBJ1-2; TRBD1 matches 7 bases. This CDR3 has 12 amino acids. J was trimmed by 14 bases and V by 6 bases; bases with no gene match: 12. The germline V gene has CDR1 MNHEY and CDR2 SVGAGI. CDR3 amino acids: CASSPGAGTATF. In DNA, the CDR3 is TGTGCCAGCAGCCCCGGCGCGGGGACAGCTACCTTC.

The CDR3 DNA is TGTGCCAGCAGCCCGGGATCCCTGGGGGAGCAGTACTTC. Its protein product is CASSPGSLGEQYF. The chain couples TRBV7-9 to TRBJ2-7, with D perhaps matching TRBD2 (5 bases). The CDR3 has 13 residues. Germline assignment: CDR1 SEHNR and CDR2 FQNEAQ (reference sequence). V lost 5 bases and J lost 7, with 15 bases in between.

This chain joins TRBV7-9 and TRBJ2-5; TRBD2 matches 12 bases. CDR3 length: 18 amino acids. CDR1 and CDR2 (germline): SEHNR, FQNEAQ (reference sequence). Trimming removed 6 bases from V and 1 base from J; junction bases left unmatched: 12. CDR3 loop: CASRPEPGLAGPQETQYF. The DNA for the CDR3 is TGTGCCAGCAGGCCCGAACCCGGACTAGCGGGGCCCCAAGAGACCCAGTACTTC.

The chain has TRBV4-2 and TRBJ2-3, with 8 bases matching TRBD2. Germline V gives CDR1 LGHNA, CDR2 YNFKEQ. The trim removed 2 bases at V and 0 bases at J, leaving 7 bases unmatched. This CDR3 has 17 amino acids. This chain's CDR3 is CASSQRSGGASTDTQYF. The CDR3 DNA is TGTGCCAGCAGCCAAAGGAGCGGGGGCGCTAGCACAGATACGCAGTATTTT.

The V call is TRBV20-1, the J call TRBJ1-2; no clear D. V was pared by 0 bases and J by 5 bases, with 4 bases between. There are 11 residues in the CDR3. Germline V gives CDR1 DFQATT, CDR2 SNEGSKA (reference sequence). The CDR3 loop reads CSARDLYGYTF. The CDR3 DNA follows: TGCAGTGCTAGAGACCTATATGGCTACACCTTC.

V gene TRBV18 combines with J gene TRBJ1-2; a weak D match, TRBD1 (6 bases). The V and J ends lost 0 bases and 6 bases respectively, with 14 bases between them. Germline CDR1 and CDR2: KGHSH and LQKENI. The CDR3 is 15 amino acids. The CDR3 loop reads CASSPPRGANDGYTF. The CDR3 nucleotides are TGTGCCAGCTCACCACCCCGGGGGGCGAACGATGGCTACACCTTC.

V gene TRBV30 combines with J gene TRBJ1-4; the match to TRBD1 covers 7 bases. CDR3 length: 15 residues. Germline V gene sequence: CDR1 GTSNPN, CDR2 SVGIG (reference sequence). Trimming cost V 4 bases and J 3 bases; bases outside gene matches: 8. CDR3 in DNA: TGTGCCTGGATCGGTCAGGGGGTAGCTAATGAAAAACTGTTTTTT. Encoded protein: CAWIGQGVANEKLFF.